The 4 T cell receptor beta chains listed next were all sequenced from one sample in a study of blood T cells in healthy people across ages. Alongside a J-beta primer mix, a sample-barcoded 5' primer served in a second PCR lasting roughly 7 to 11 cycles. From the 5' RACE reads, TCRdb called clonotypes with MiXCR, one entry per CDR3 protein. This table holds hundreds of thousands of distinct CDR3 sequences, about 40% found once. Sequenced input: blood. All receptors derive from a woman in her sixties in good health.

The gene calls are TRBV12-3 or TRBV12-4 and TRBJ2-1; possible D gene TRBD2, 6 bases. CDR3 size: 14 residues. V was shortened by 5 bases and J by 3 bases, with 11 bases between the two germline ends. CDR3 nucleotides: TGTGCCAGCAGTGTCCCGGGACTCTACAATGAGCAGTTCTTC. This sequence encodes CASSVPGLYNEQFF.

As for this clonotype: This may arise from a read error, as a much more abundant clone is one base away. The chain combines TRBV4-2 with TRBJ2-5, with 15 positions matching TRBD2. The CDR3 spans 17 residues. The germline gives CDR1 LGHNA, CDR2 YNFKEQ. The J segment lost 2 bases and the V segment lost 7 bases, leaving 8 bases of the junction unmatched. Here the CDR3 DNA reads TGTGCCAGCAACTGGACTAGCGGGGGGGCTACTCAAGAGACCCAGTACTTC. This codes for CASNWTSGGATQETQYF.

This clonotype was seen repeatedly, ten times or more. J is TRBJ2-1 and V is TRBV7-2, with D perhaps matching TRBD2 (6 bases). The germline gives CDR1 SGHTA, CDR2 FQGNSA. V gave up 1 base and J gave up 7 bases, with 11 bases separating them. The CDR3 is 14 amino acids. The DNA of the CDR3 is TGTGCCAGCAGCTTAGACGGCCGGGGGAATGAGCAGTTCTTC. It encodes CASSLDGRGNEQFF.

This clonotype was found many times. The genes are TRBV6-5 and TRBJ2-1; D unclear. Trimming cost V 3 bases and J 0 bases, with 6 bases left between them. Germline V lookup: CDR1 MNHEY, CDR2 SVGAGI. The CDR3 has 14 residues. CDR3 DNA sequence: TGTGCCAGCAGTTATGGTAGCTCCTACAATGAGCAGTTCTTC. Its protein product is CASSYGSSYNEQFF.